One sample yielded the 23 T cell receptor beta chains listed below, sequenced in a study of early T cells in non-severe SARS-CoV-2 infection. TCRdb called the 5' RACE reads again in MiXCR, with one record for every CDR3 protein. The table has about 20,000 distinct CDR3 sequences, roughly 4% seen once; the top ten hold roughly 1.5%. Source material: whole blood. The receptors stem from an adult who was a healthcare worker with PCR-confirmed SARS-CoV-2 infection or an uninfected control (not recorded which).

About this clonotype: This may be a read error: a much more frequent sequence differs by one nucleotide. The rearrangement links TRBV5-1 to TRBJ1-1; unclear D gene. This CDR3 is built from 13 residues. CDR1 is SGHRS, CDR2 YFSETQ, per germline. The CDR3 bases are TGCGTCAGCAGCTTGGCCTTGAACACTGAAGCTTTCTTT. It is translated as CVSSLALNTEAFF.

V is TRBV6-4 and J is TRBJ2-3; 10 bases are a match to TRBD1. Trimming removed 0 bases from V and 5 bases from J; junction bases left unmatched: 5. This CDR3 has 16 amino acids. Germline CDR1 is MRHNA and CDR2 is SNTAGT. CDR3 protein: CASSDSPDRGLDTQYF. CDR3 bases: TGTGCCAGCAGTGACTCCCCGGACAGGGGGTTAGATACGCAGTATTTT.

This clonotype was found many times. J is TRBJ1-6 and V is TRBV12-3 or TRBV12-4; possible D gene TRBD1, 5 bases. This CDR3 has 14 residues. V dropped 5 bases and J dropped 10 bases, with 15 bases sitting between them. The CDR3 coding sequence is TGTGCCAGCAGTCCCTCGAGGGGCATCTCACCCCTCCACTTT. It is translated as CASSPSRGISPLHF.

Sample share makes this clonotype medium-sized (0.01 to 0.1%). The genes are TRBV11-2 and TRBJ2-5, with D perhaps TRBD1 (7 bases). This CDR3 region has 15 residues. In germline, CDR1 is SGHAT, CDR2 FQNNGV. V gave up 3 bases and J gave up 5 bases, with 16 bases separating them. The CDR3 reads CASSLSIQGGETQYF. CDR3 in DNA: TGTGCCAGCAGCTTGTCGATTCAGGGGGGCGAGACCCAGTACTTC.

This clonotype has ten or more counts. The genes are TRBV6-1 and TRBJ1-6, with TRBD1 matching over 8 bases. The V segment lost 7 bases and the J segment 7 bases; nucleotides outside the gene matches: 6. Per the germline V gene, CDR1 is MNHNS and CDR2 is SASEGT. The CDR3 runs to 14 residues. CDR3 in DNA: TGTGCCAGCACCACCGGACAGGGAAATTCACCCCTCCACTTT. Amino acid sequence: CASTTGQGNSPLHF.

This clonotype occurred a few times. This chain connects TRBV7-6 to TRBJ2-5; TRBD2 matches at 13 bases. Germline V gene data show CDR1 as SGHVS and CDR2 as FNYEAQ. The CDR3 contains 16 residues. With V trimmed by 4 bases and J by 2 bases, 4 bases remained unmatched. The CDR3 nucleotides read TGTGCCAGCAGCTCCCTGGGACTAGCGGGGCAAGAGACCCAGTACTTC. Amino acid sequence: CASSSLGLAGQETQYF.

This clonotype was seen many times. The chain has TRBV21-1 and TRBJ1-1. TRBV21-1 is a documented pseudogene. The CDR3 length is 15 residues. The CDR3 region has the DNA TGTGCCAGCAGCAAATTAGGGGAGGTCTTCACTGAAGCTTTCTTT. It is translated as CASSKLGEVFTEAFF.

This clonotype rates as medium-sized. The V gene is TRBV11-2, the J gene TRBJ1-2; 8 bases agree with TRBD1. Unmatched junction bases numbered 7, after V lost 5 bases and J lost 11 bases. The germline V gene encodes CDR1 SGHAT and CDR2 FQNNGV. The CDR3 is made up of 12 amino acids. The CDR3 DNA follows: TGTGCCAGCAGCATCGGACAGGGTCCTTACACCTTC. Translated, it gives CASSIGQGPYTF.

In its sample, this clonotype was seen a few times. This sequence joins TRBV7-6 and TRBJ2-1; D is unclear. CDR3 size: 13 residues. From germline, CDR1 is SGHVS and CDR2 FNYEAQ. Trimming stripped 4 bases from V and 9 bases from J, with 13 bases between. The CDR3 is CASSSRDRLEQFF. The CDR3 nucleotides read TGTGCCAGCAGCTCCCGCGATCGGCTTGAGCAGTTCTTC.

The V gene is TRBV20-1, the J gene TRBJ2-5, with D unclear. Trimming cost V 0 bases and J 0 bases, with 8 bases left between them. There are 14 residues in the CDR3. Germline V CDR1 and CDR2: DFQATT, SNEGSKA (reference sequence). DNA for the CDR3: TGCAGTGCTAGAGATCGGCACCACCAAGAGACCCAGTACTTC. Translated: CSARDRHHQETQYF.

This clonotype rates as medium-sized. The chain employs TRBV6-1 and TRBJ1-6, with no clear D. Germline V CDR1 and CDR2: MNHNS, SASEGT. The length of the CDR3 is 15 residues. With 7 bases removed from V and 10 bases from J, the gap between germline ends came to 20 bases. DNA for the CDR3: TGTGCCAGCAAACGTCGGGGATCGGCCGAGTCACCCCTCCACTTT. It codes for CASKRRGSAESPLHF.

In this sample, this clonotype turned up many times. The rearrangement uses TRBV10-3 and TRBJ2-3, with D perhaps matching TRBD1 (6 bases). CDR1 ENHRY and CDR2 SYGVKD come from the germline V gene. V dropped 2 bases and J dropped 0 bases, with 12 bases sitting between them. The CDR3 is 16 amino acids. CDR3 DNA: TGTGCCATCAGTGAGCTCCAGGGGAGTAGCACAGATACGCAGTATTTT. Protein product: CAISELQGSSTDTQYF.

This clonotype has at least ten counts. The V gene is TRBV6-2 or TRBV6-3, the J gene TRBJ2-4; no definite D call. Germline assignment: CDR1 MNHEY and CDR2 SVGEGT. V dropped 2 bases and J dropped 7 bases, with 9 bases sitting between them. This CDR3 spans 13 amino acids. The CDR3 DNA sequence: TGTGCCAGCAGTTACGGTCAGGTCAACATTCAGTACTTC. Its protein product is CASSYGQVNIQYF.

This clonotype was counted at least ten times. DNA of the CDR3: TGTGCCAGCAGCCAAGTAAGAATTTGGGACGAGCAGTACTTC. It yields the protein CASSQVRIWDEQYF. The J gene is TRBJ2-7, the V gene TRBV4-2; D remains ambiguous. The CDR3 is 14 amino acids. Trimming shortened V by 1 base and J by 5 bases, and 12 bases separated the two germline ends. Germline CDR1 reads LGHNA; CDR2 reads YNFKEQ.

This clonotype showed up many times. The chain has TRBV6-6 and TRBJ1-5, with 7 bases fitting TRBD1. This CDR3 region has 16 residues. V lost 5 bases to trimming and J lost 0 bases; unmatched junction nucleotides: 7. Germline-derived CDR1 and CDR2 are MNHNY and SVGAGI (reference sequence). CDR3 coding DNA: TGTGCCAGCAGTCCTCCAGGGACAGATAGCAATCAGCCCCAGCATTTT. Encoded protein: CASSPPGTDSNQPQHF.

In its sample, this clonotype was seen many times. The chain is built from TRBV4-3 and TRBJ2-5; D is perhaps TRBD2 (5 bases). The CDR3 is 15 amino acids. V was pared by 0 bases and J by 2 bases, with 10 bases between. Germline V gene sequence: CDR1 LGHNA, CDR2 YSLEER. The CDR3 coding sequence is TGCGCCAGCAGCCAAGAACGCGGGCCGCAAGAGACCCAGTACTTC. As protein: CASSQERGPQETQYF.

Ten or more counts support this clonotype. The V and J genes are TRBV5-4 and TRBJ1-1; 7 bases align to TRBD1. Germline-derived CDR1 and CDR2 are SGHNT and YYREEE (reference sequence). This CDR3 has 15 residues. V lost 4 bases and J lost 4; bases outside the gene matches: 10. This CDR3 reads CASSAPTGISTEAFF. CDR3 coding DNA: TGTGCCAGCAGCGCCCCGACAGGGATCAGCACTGAAGCTTTCTTT. Full variable domain (missing parts from reference TRBV5-4 and TRBJ1-1): ETGVTQSPTHLIKTRGQQVTLRCSSQSGHNTVSWYQQALGQGPQFIFQYYREEENGRGNFPPRFSGLQFPNYSSELNVNALELDDSALYLCASSAPTGISTEAFFGQGTRLTVV.

The V and J genes are TRBV2 and TRBJ2-3; perhaps TRBD1 as D (5 bases). From germline, CDR1 is SNHLY and CDR2 FYNNEI. The V end lost 6 bases, the J end lost 2 bases, and 9 bases lay between the germline ends. The CDR3 loop spans 13 amino acids. The CDR3 region is CASRGEYTDTQYF. CDR3 DNA sequence: TGTGCCAGCAGAGGGGAATACACAGATACGCAGTATTTT. Together with reference TRBV2 and TRBJ2-3, the CDR3 gives the full variable domain: EPEVTQTPSHQVTQMGQEVILRCVPISNHLYFYWYRQILGQKVEFLVSFYNNEISEKSEIFDDQFSVERPDGSNFTLKIRSTKLEDSAMYFCASRGEYTDTQYFGPGTRLTVL.

By frequency in the sample, this clonotype is medium-sized. The chain couples TRBV7-9 to TRBJ1-1; 9 positions match TRBD1. Germline CDR1 SEHNR, CDR2 FQNEAQ (reference sequence). With 1 base clipped from V and 4 bases from J, the junction kept 10 bases outside the gene matches. This CDR3 comprises 17 residues. The CDR3 loop reads CASSLGAGQGEGTEAFF. DNA of the CDR3: TGTGCCAGCAGCTTAGGGGCGGGACAGGGAGAAGGCACTGAAGCTTTCTTT.

The rearrangement links TRBV11-2 to TRBJ1-1; a weak D match, TRBD1 (6 bases). CDR1 is SGHAT, CDR2 FQNNGV, per germline. The CDR3 extends over 14 amino acids. Trimming pared 1 base from V and 1 base from J, leaving 7 bases between. The CDR3 coding sequence is TGTGCCAGCAGCTTAGGGACAGCGAACACTGAAGCTTTCTTT. Translated: CASSLGTANTEAFF. Full variable domain (missing parts from reference TRBV11-2 and TRBJ1-1): EAGVAQSPRYKIIEKRQSVAFWCNPISGHATLYWYQQILGQGPKLLIQFQNNGVVDDSQLPKDRFSAERLKGVDSTLKIQPAKLEDSAVYLCASSLGTANTEAFFGQGTRLTVV.

Note on this clonotype: At one of its ends the junction is not consistent with the germline gene, which may arise from a read error. The chain has TRBV7-6 and TRBJ2-1; 11 nucleotides align to TRBD2. The CDR3 is 21 residues long. Per germline, CDR1 SGHVS and CDR2 FNYEAQ. This chain's CDR3 is CVSSAHPPQNPGLAEYNEQFF. The CDR3 DNA follows: TGTGTCAGCAGCGCACATCCCCCACAAAACCCGGGACTAGCGGAATACAATGAGCAGTTCTTC.

In this sample, this clonotype turned up a few times. This sequence joins TRBV3-1 and TRBJ2-2; 7 positions agree with TRBD2. With 4 bases clipped from V and 0 bases from J, the junction kept 5 bases outside the gene matches. Germline V gives CDR1 LGHDT, CDR2 YNNKEL (reference sequence). The CDR3 contains 16 residues. The CDR3 loop reads CASSPSGTPNTGELFF. For the CDR3, the DNA is TGTGCCAGCAGCCCGAGCGGGACTCCGAACACCGGGGAGCTGTTTTTT. Combining the CDR3 with reference TRBV3-1 and TRBJ2-2 gives the whole variable domain DTAVSQTPKYLVTQMGNDKSIKCEQNLGHDTMYWYKQDSKKFLKIMFSYNNKELIINETVPNRFSPKSPDKAHLNLHINSLELGDSAVYFCASSPSGTPNTGELFFGEGSRLTVL.

This clonotype was picked up many times. The gene calls are TRBV5-1 and TRBJ2-3; 14 bases match TRBD2. The CDR3 contains 16 residues. V was pared by 5 bases and J by 2 bases, with 4 bases of the junction left unmatched. In germline, CDR1 is SGHRS, CDR2 YFSETQ. As DNA, the CDR3 is TGCGCCAGCAGTCCGGGACTAGCGGGGGTCACAGATACGCAGTATTTT. It specifies CASSPGLAGVTDTQYF.